One and the same sample provided the 18 T cell receptor beta chains below, sequenced in a study of blood T cell repertoires in COVID-19. Profiled with immunoSEQ multiplex PCR; TCRdb holds only in-frame clones, not every one. Of 95,000 to 110,000 clones listed, around nine tenths were seen once; the top ten hold around 3.1%. Source material: peripheral blood. The source is a man aged 50-60 years in a cohort sampled during active COVID-19.

This clone was recorded a few times. The chain recombines TRBV11-2 with TRBJ2-5, with a possible D match to TRBD2 (5 bases). V lost 0 bases, J lost 5 bases, and 16 bases lay in between. The CDR3 totals 16 residues. Germline loops: CDR1 SGHAT, CDR2 FQNNGV. The CDR3 region has the DNA TGTGCCAGCAGCTTAGATCTGGAGGCCATGGCGGAGACCCAGTACTTC. This translates into CASSLDLEAMAETQYF.

This clone was detected once. The chain links TRBV18 to TRBJ1-1, with a weak D call TRBD1 (6 bases). Looked up from germline, CDR1 is KGHSH and CDR2 is LQKENI. V lost 3 bases, J lost 4 bases, and 12 bases lay in between. The length of the CDR3 is 14 residues. CDR3 DNA sequence: TGTGCCAGCTCACCGGACAGATCTAGCACTGAAGCTTTCTTT. Its protein is CASSPDRSSTEAFF.

The rearrangement links TRBV19 to TRBJ2-3, with D maybe TRBD1 (6 bases). Germline V gene data show CDR1 as LNHDA and CDR2 as SQIVND (reference sequence). Trimming shortened V by 6 bases and J by 5 bases, and 15 bases separated the two germline ends. The CDR3 covers 14 residues. The DNA for the CDR3 is TGTGCCAGTAGAACCAGGGGTGGGGGAGATACGCAGTATTTT. It yields the protein CASRTRGGGDTQYF.

The chain recombines TRBV10-3 with TRBJ2-1; weak D call: TRBD1 (6 bases). Germline V CDR1 and CDR2: ENHRY, SYGVKD. Trimming took off 5 bases at V and 0 bases at J, with 8 bases between the two ends. The CDR3 totals 14 residues. CDR3 coding DNA: TGTGCCATCAGTACAGGGAGCTCCTACAATGAGCAGTTCTTC. This sequence encodes CAISTGSSYNEQFF.

The chain recombines TRBV6-1 with TRBJ2-2, with D perhaps matching TRBD2 (5 bases). The CDR3 length is 16 residues. Per the germline V gene, CDR1 is MNHNS and CDR2 is SASEGT. Trimming took off 4 bases at V and 4 bases at J, with 16 bases between the two ends. For the CDR3, the DNA is TGTGCCAGCAGTGTCCTGCAAAGTGCGGGCACCGGGGAGCTGTTTTTT. This gives the protein CASSVLQSAGTGELFF.

V gene TRBV6-6 combines with J gene TRBJ1-2, with D possibly matching TRBD1 (5 bases). Trimming removed 8 bases at V and 3 bases at J, with 16 bases between. Germline CDR1 is MNHNY and CDR2 is SVGAGI (reference sequence). The CDR3 covers 14 residues. The CDR3 reads CASARGIQDYGYTF. The CDR3 bases are TGTGCCAGCGCGCGGGGGATACAGGACTATGGCTACACCTTC.

The rearrangement links TRBV7-9 to TRBJ2-1; 7 nucleotides align to TRBD1. V was clipped by 3 bases and J by 4 bases; unmatched bases: 6. The CDR3 sequence is 15 residues long. Germline V gene sequence: CDR1 SEHNR, CDR2 FQNEAQ (reference sequence). This CDR3 is CASSFTDRSYNEQFF. As DNA, the CDR3 is TGTGCCAGCAGCTTTACGGACAGGTCTTACAATGAGCAGTTCTTC.

The chain carries TRBV7-9 and TRBJ1-6, with 7 bases matching TRBD1. CDR1 and CDR2 (germline): SEHNR, FQNEAQ (reference sequence). The CDR3 has 18 amino acids. V shed 2 bases and J 6 bases; nucleotides not matched to a gene: 13. The CDR3 here is CASSLFLVDRSINSPLHF. The CDR3 DNA is TGTGCCAGCAGCTTATTCCTTGTGGACAGGTCGATTAATTCACCCCTCCACTTT.

As concerns this clone: Distinct nucleotide sequences in the sample also encode this CDR3. The J gene is TRBJ2-3, the V gene TRBV9, with TRBD2 identical over 7 bases. The germline V gene has CDR1 SGDLS and CDR2 YYNGEE. The CDR3 is made up of 14 amino acids. With V trimmed by 3 bases and J by 0 bases, 1 base remained unmatched. The CDR3 loop reads CASSASGSTDTQYF. CDR3 nucleotides: TGTGCCAGCAGCGCTAGCGGTAGCACAGATACGCAGTATTTT.

J is TRBJ1-2 and V is TRBV7-2; D unclear. CDR1 is SGHTA, CDR2 FQGNSA, per germline. The CDR3 consists of 13 residues. V was shortened by 5 bases and J by 5 bases, with 12 bases between the two germline ends. The CDR3 nucleotides are TGTGCCAGCAGCGACCTGCCAGGTTATGGCTACACCTTC. This gives the protein CASSDLPGYGYTF.

J is TRBJ1-1 and V is TRBV5-8, with D possibly matching TRBD1 (5 bases). The germline V gene has CDR1 SGHTS and CDR2 YDEGEE. Trimming stripped 2 bases from V and 6 bases from J, with 17 bases between. CDR3 length: 15 amino acids. The CDR3 here is CASSFQGGTKAEAFF. The CDR3 nucleotides are TGTGCCAGCAGCTTCCAAGGAGGGACGAAGGCTGAAGCTTTCTTT.

Here the CDR3 reads CASSFSGGRETQYF. For the CDR3, the DNA is TGTGCCAGCAGCTTTTCGGGGGGGCGGGAGACCCAGTACTTC. The rearrangement joins TRBV5-6 to TRBJ2-5; TRBD2 matches at 8 bases. Germline trimming cut 2 bases from V and 5 bases from J; bases unmatched to any gene: 5. Germline V gene sequence: CDR1 SGHDT, CDR2 YYEEEE. The CDR3 sequence is 14 residues long.

V and J are TRBV9 and TRBJ2-5, with 8 bases aligning to TRBD2. V dropped 0 bases and J dropped 2; count of bases not matched to a gene: 6. Germline V lookup: CDR1 SGDLS, CDR2 YYNGEE. The CDR3 is 16 amino acids. The CDR3 DNA follows: TGTGCCAGCAGCGTAGCTCCTGGCGGGGGGCAAGAGACCCAGTACTTC. Protein sequence: CASSVAPGGGQETQYF.

The V and J genes are TRBV18 and TRBJ1-2; 7 bases align to TRBD1. Germline CDR1 is KGHSH and CDR2 is LQKENI. The CDR3 has 13 amino acids. After removal of 3 bases from V and 4 bases from J, the junction contained 2 bases not matched to a gene. CDR3 in DNA: TGTGCCAGCTCACCCCAGGGGGTCTATGGCTACACCTTC. It codes for CASSPQGVYGYTF. Complete variable domain (other parts from reference TRBV18 and TRBJ1-2): NAGVMQNPRHLVRRRGQEARLRCSPMKGHSHVYWYRQLPEEGLKFMVYLQKENIIDESGMPKERFSAEFPKEGPSILRIQQVVRGDSAAYFCASSPQGVYGYTFGSGTRLTVV.

The chain links TRBV7-8 to TRBJ2-7; 14 bases agree with TRBD2. Germline V CDR1 and CDR2: SGHVS, FQNEAQ. The CDR3 runs 17 residues. With 4 bases clipped from V and 3 bases from J, the junction kept 8 bases outside the gene matches. CDR3 DNA sequence: TGTGCCAGCAGCTCTCCAGGACTAGCGGGGGGCCTCTACGAGCAGTACTTC. Protein: CASSSPGLAGGLYEQYF. The whole variable domain, filled in from reference TRBV7-8 and TRBJ2-7, reads GAGVSQSPRYKVAKRGQDVALRCDPISGHVSLFWYQQALGQGPEFLTYFQNEAQLDKSGLPSDRFFAERPEGSVSTLKIQRTQQEDSAVYLCASSSPGLAGGLYEQYFGPGTRLTVT.

The chain has TRBV12-3 or TRBV12-4 and TRBJ2-4; possibly TRBD2 for D (6 bases). This CDR3 region has 13 residues. Between the trimmed V and J ends, which lost 3 bases and 12 bases, there was a span of 15 bases. The DNA for the CDR3 is TGTGCCAGCAGTTTTACTTCTAGCGATACTCAGTACTTC. Translated: CASSFTSSDTQYF.

As DNA, the CDR3 is TGTGCCAGCAGCTTAGATAGAGCGCTGAACACTGAAGCTTTCTTT. Protein product: CASSLDRALNTEAFF. The J gene is TRBJ1-1, the V gene TRBV7-2, with no clear D. The CDR3 runs to 15 residues. V lost 1 base, J lost 0 bases, and 9 bases lay in between. Germline CDR1 SGHTA, CDR2 FQGNSA.

The genes are TRBV6-6 and TRBJ2-2, with 8 bases lining up with TRBD1. The CDR3 runs to 15 residues. With 2 bases clipped from V and 3 bases from J, the junction kept 2 bases outside the gene matches. CDR1 and CDR2 from the germline V gene are MNHNY and SVGAGI (reference sequence). Written as DNA, the CDR3 is TGTGCCAGCAGTTACCTACAGGGGGACACCGGGGAGCTGTTTTTT. This encodes CASSYLQGDTGELFF.